These T cell receptor beta chains were read from a single sample in a study of T cell repertoires in cytomegalovirus infection. Which antigens these TCRs recognize remains unknown. TCRdb fed the reads into MiXCR, producing one record per CDR3 protein. The sample has 100,000 or so distinct CDR3 sequences; approximately 30% are singletons. Sequenced material: CD8+ T cells from cultured PBMCs, taken from culture after CMV antigen stimulation. Receptor source: a human donor in good health (CMV status not recorded). Some clones in this sample may be carry-over from other donors' samples. Both conserved end residues are part of each CDR3. A D gene is named only where the DNA matches it firmly. Some rows mark clone size as missing; the rest say once, few, many or name a class of expanded clone.

j_call clone_size v_call d_call cdr3_nt cdr3_aa
TRBJ2-2 many TRBV12-3/TRBV12-4 . TGTGCCAGCAGTTTATCCCCGAACACCGGGGAGCTGTTTTTT CASSLSPNTGELFF
TRBJ2-7 few TRBV7-9 . TGTGCCAGCAGCGGGGCCAGGGAGCAGTACTTC CASSGAREQYF
TRBJ1-2 few TRBV19 . TGTGCCAGTAGTCGCGACTATGGCTACACCTTC CASSRDYGYTF
TRBJ2-1 few TRBV20-1 . TGCAGTGCTAGAGTATTGGGTACTAGCCTTGGCTCCTACAATGAGCAGTTCTTC CSARVLGTSLGSYNEQFF
TRBJ2-1 few TRBV6-5 . TGTGCCAGCAGTGAAGACCCAGGGGCCGGGAATGAGCAGTTCTTC CASSEDPGAGNEQFF
TRBJ2-1 . TRBV7-8 TRBD2 TGTGCCAGCAGCTTAGTGATGCGGGGGACGTACAATGAGCAGTTCTTC CASSLVMRGTYNEQFF
TRBJ1-6 few TRBV7-9 . TGTGCCAGCAGAATCGGGAATTCACCCCTCCACTTT CASRIGNSPLHF
TRBJ1-3 . TRBV4-1 . TGCGCCAGCAGCCAAGCTCTCTCTGGAAACACCATATATTTT CASSQALSGNTIYF
TRBJ1-2 few TRBV12-3/TRBV12-4 . TGTGCCAGCAGCGTTGACAGCACAGGCTACACCTTC CASSVDSTGYTF
TRBJ2-6 many TRBV18 TRBD1 TGTGCCAGCTCACCCTCCGGGACAGGGATCTCTGGGGCCAACGTCCTGACTTTC CASSPSGTGISGANVLTF
TRBJ1-1 . TRBV12-3/TRBV12-4 . TGTGCCAGCAGCCACGAGGGCACTGAAGCTTTCTTT CASSHEGTEAFF